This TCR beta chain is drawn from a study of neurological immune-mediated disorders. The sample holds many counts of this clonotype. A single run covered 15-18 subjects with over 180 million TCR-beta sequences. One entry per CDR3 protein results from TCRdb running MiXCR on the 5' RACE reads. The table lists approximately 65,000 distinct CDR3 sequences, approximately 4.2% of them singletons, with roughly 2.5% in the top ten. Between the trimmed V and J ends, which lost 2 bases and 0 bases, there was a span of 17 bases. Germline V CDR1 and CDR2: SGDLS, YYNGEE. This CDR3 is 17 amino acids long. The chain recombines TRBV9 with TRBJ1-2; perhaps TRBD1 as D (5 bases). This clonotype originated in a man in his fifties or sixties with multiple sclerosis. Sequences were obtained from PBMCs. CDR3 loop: CASSVELSPRANYGYTF. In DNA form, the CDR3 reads TGTGCCAGCAGCGTCGAGCTCTCACCCAGGGCTAACTATGGCTACACCTTC.